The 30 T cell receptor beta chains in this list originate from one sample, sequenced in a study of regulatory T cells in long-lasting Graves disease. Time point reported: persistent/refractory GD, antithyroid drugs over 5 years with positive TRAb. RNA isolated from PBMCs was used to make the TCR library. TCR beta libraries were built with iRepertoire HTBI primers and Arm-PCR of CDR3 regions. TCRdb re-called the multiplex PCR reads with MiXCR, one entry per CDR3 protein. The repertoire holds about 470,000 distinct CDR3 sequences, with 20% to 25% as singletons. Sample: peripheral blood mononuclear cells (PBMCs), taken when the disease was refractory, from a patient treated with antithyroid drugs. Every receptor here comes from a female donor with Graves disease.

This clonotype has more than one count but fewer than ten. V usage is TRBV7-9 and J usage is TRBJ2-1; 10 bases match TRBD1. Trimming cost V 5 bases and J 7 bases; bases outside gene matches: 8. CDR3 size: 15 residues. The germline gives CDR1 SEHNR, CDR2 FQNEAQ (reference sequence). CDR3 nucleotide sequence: TGTGCCAGCAGCCAAGTGGGACAGGGGTATAATGAGCAGTTCTTC. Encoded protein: CASSQVGQGYNEQFF.

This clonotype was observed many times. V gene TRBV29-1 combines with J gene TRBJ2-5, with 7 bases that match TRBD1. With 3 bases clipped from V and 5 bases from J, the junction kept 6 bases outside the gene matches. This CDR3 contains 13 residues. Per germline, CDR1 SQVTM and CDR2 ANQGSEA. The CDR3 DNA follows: TGCAGCGTTGACCAGGGGGTAAGGGAGACCCAGTACTTC. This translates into CSVDQGVRETQYF.

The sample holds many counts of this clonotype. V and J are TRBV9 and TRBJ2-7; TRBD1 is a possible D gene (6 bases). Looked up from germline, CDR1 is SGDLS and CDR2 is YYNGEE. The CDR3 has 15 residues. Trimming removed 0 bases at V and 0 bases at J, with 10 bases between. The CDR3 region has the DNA TGTGCCAGCAGCGTAGAGACAGGACACTCCTACGAGCAGTACTTC. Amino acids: CASSVETGHSYEQYF.

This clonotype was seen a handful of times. CDR3 DNA sequence: TGTGCCATCAGTGAGGCGAACAGGGGTAGCAATCAGCCCCAGCATTTT. This gives the protein CAISEANRGSNQPQHF. The chain uses TRBV10-3 and TRBJ1-5; the match to TRBD1 covers 7 bases. With V trimmed by 2 bases and J by 0 bases, 4 bases remained unmatched. Per the germline V gene, CDR1 is ENHRY and CDR2 is SYGVKD. This CDR3 region has 16 residues.

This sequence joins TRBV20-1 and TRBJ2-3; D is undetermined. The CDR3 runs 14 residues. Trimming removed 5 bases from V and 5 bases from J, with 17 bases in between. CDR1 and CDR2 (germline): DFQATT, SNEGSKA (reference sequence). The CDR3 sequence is CSAAPLIGGDTQYF. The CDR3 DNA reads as TGCAGTGCTGCCCCCCTGATAGGTGGAGATACGCAGTATTTT.

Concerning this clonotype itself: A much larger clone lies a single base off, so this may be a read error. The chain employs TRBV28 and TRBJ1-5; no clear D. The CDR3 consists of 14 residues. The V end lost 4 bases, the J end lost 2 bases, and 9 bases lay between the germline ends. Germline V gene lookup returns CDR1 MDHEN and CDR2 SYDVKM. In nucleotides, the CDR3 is TGTGCCAGCAGTTGGTTAGGTGGCAATCAGCCCCAGCATTTT. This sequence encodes CASSWLGGNQPQHF.

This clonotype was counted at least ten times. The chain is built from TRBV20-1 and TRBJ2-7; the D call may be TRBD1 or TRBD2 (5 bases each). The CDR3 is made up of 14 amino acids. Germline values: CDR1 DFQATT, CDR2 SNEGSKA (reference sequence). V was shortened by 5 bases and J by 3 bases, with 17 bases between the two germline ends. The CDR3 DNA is TGCAGTGCTTCAGCGGACGGGACCTACTACGAGCAGTACTTC. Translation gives CSASADGTYYEQYF.

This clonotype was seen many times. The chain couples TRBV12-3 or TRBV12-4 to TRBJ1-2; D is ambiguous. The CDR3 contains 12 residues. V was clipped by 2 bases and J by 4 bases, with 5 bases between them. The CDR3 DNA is TGTGCCAGCAGTTTAATGTCCTATGGCTACACCTTC. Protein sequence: CASSLMSYGYTF.

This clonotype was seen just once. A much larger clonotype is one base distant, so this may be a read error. The CDR3 DNA reads TGTGCCACCAGCCGCGGATACGACTCCTACGAGCAGTACTTC. Amino acids: CATSRGYDSYEQYF. The J gene is TRBJ2-7, the V gene TRBV15; D ambiguous. The germline V and J ends were trimmed by 5 bases and 0 bases, with 11 bases remaining between them. Germline V CDR1 and CDR2: LNHNV, YYDKDF (reference sequence). This CDR3 has 14 residues.

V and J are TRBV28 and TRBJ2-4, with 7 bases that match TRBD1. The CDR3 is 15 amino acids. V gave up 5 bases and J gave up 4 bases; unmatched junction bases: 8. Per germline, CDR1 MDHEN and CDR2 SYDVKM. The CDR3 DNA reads TGTGCCAGCAGTCCCCCGGGACAGCCGAAAAACATTCAGTACTTC. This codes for CASSPPGQPKNIQYF.

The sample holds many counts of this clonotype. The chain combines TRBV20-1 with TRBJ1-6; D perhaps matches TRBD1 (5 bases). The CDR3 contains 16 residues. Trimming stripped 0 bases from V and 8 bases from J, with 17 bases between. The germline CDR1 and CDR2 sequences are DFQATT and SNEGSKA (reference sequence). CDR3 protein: CSARDLGVGGDSPLHF. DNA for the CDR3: TGCAGTGCTAGAGATCTGGGGGTAGGAGGGGATTCACCCCTCCACTTT.

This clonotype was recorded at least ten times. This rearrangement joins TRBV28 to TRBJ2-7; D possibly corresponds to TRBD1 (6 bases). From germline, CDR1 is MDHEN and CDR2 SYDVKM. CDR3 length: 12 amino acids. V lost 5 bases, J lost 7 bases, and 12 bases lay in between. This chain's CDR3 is CASSTRGKEQYF. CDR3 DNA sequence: TGTGCCAGCAGTACGAGGGGGAAGGAGCAGTACTTC.

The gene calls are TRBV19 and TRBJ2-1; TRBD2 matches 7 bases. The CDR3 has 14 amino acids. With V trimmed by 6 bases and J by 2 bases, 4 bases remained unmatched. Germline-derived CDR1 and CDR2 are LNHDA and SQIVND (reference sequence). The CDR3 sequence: CASRRESPYNEQFF. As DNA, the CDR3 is TGTGCCAGTAGGCGGGAGTCCCCCTACAATGAGCAGTTCTTC.

The DNA of the CDR3 is TGTGCCATCAGTCAGGGCCCCGCAGATACGCAGTATTTT. Translation gives CAISQGPADTQYF. The rearrangement uses TRBV10-3 and TRBJ2-3; tentatively, D is TRBD1 (5 bases). Trimming took 5 bases from V and 4 from J, leaving 10 bases between them. This CDR3 has 13 amino acids. Per germline, CDR1 ENHRY and CDR2 SYGVKD.

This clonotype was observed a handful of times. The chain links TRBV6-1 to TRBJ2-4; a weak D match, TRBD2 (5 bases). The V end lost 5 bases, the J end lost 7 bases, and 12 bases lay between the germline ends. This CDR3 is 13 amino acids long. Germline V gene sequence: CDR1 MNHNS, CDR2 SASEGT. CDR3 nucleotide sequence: TGTGCCAGCAGTACGGGAAGGGATAACATTCAGTACTTC. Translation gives CASSTGRDNIQYF.

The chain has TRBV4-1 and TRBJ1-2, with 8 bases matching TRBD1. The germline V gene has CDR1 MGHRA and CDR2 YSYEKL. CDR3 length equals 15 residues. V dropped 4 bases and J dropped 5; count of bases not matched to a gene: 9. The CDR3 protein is CASSPRQGPDYGYTF. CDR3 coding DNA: TGCGCCAGCAGCCCACGACAGGGGCCAGATTATGGCTACACCTTC.

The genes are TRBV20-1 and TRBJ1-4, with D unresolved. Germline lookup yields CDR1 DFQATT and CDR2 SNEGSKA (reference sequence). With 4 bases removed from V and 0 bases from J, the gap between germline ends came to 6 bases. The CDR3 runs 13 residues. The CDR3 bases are TGCAGTGCTACGACCGCAACTAATGAAAAACTGTTTTTT. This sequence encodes CSATTATNEKLFF.

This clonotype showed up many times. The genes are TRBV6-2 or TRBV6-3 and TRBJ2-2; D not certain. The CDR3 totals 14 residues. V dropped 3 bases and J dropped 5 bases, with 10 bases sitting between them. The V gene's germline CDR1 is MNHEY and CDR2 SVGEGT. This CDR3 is CASSYRTRTGELFF. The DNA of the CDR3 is TGTGCCAGCAGTTATCGGACGAGGACCGGGGAGCTGTTTTTT.

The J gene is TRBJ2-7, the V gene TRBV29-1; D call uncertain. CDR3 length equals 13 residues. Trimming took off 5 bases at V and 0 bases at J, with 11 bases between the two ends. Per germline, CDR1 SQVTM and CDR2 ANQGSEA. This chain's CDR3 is CSVPGRDSYEQYF. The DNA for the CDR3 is TGCAGCGTTCCGGGTAGGGACTCCTACGAGCAGTACTTC.

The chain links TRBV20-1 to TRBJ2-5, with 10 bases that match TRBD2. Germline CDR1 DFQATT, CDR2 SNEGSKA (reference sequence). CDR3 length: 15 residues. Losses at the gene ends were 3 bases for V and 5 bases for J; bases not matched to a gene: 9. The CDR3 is CSASMALAGVETQYF. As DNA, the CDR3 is TGCAGTGCTAGCATGGCGCTAGCGGGAGTTGAGACCCAGTACTTC.

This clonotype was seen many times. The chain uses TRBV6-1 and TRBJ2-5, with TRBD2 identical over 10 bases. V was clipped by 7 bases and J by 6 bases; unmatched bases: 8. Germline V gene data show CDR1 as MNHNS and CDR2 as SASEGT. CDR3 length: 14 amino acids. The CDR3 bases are TGTGCCAGCACCTTGACTAGCGGGTCACAGACCCAGTACTTC. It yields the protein CASTLTSGSQTQYF.

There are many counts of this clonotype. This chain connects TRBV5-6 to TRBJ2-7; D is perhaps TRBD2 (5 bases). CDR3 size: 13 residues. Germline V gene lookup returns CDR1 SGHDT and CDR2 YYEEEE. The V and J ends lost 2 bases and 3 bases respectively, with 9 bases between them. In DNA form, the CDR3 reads TGTGCCAGCAGCTTTTACAGCGGCTACGAGCAGTACTTC. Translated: CASSFYSGYEQYF. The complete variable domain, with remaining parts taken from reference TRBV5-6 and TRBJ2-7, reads DAGVTQSPTHLIKTRGQQVTLRCSPKSGHDTVSWYQQALGQGPQFIFQYYEEEERQRGNFPDRFSGHQFPNYSSELNVNALLLGDSALYLCASSFYSGYEQYFGPGTRLTVT.

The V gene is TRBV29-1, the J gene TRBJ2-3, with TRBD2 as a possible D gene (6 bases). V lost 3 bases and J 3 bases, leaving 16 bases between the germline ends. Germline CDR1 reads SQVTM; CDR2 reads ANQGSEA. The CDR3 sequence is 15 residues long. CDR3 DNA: TGCAGCGTTGACGGGGTAGCGGCACCTACAGATACGCAGTATTTT. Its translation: CSVDGVAAPTDTQYF.

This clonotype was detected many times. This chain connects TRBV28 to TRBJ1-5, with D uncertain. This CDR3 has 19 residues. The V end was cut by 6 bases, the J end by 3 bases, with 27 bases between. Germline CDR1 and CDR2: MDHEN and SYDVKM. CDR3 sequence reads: CASSFNSTRPGRINQPQHF. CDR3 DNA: TGTGCCAGCAGCTTCAATTCCACGCGCCCCGGACGGATCAATCAGCCCCAGCATTTT.

The CDR3 coding sequence is TGTGCCAGTAGTTGGACAGAAAACTATGGCTACACCTTC. Its protein is CASSWTENYGYTF. The chain carries TRBV19 and TRBJ1-2; D is possibly TRBD1 (6 bases). Germline CDR1 and CDR2: LNHDA and SQIVND (reference sequence). This CDR3 has 13 amino acids. Trimming removed 5 bases at V and 2 bases at J, with 9 bases between. The variable domain in full, completed from reference TRBV19 and TRBJ1-2, reads DGGITQSPKYLFRKEGQNVTLSCEQNLNHDAMYWYRQDPGQGLRLIYYSQIVNDFQKGDIAEGYSVSREKKESFPLTVTSAQKNPTAFYLCASSWTENYGYTFGSGTRLTVV.

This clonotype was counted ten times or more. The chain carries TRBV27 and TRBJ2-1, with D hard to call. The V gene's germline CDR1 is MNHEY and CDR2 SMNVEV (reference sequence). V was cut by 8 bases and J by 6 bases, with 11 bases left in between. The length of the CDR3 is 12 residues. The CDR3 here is CASRPDPNEQFF. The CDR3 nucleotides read TGTGCCAGCCGACCCGATCCCAATGAGCAGTTCTTC.

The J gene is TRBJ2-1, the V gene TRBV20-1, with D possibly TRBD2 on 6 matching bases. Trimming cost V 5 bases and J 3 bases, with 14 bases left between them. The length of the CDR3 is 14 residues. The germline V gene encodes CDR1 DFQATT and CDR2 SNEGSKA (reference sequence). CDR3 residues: CSAETSHNYNEQFF. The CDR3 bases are TGCAGTGCTGAGACTAGTCATAACTACAATGAGCAGTTCTTC.

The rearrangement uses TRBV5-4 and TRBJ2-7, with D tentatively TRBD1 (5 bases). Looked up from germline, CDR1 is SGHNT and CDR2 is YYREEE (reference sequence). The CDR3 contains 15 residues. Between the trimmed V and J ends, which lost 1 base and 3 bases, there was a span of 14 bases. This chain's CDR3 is CASSLLTGGIYEQYF. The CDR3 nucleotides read TGTGCCAGCAGCTTGCTCACAGGTGGTATCTACGAGCAGTACTTC.

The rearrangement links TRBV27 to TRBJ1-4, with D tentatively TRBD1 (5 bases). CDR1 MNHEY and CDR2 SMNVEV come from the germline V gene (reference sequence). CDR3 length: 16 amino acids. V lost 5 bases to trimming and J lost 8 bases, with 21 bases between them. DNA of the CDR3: TGTGCCAGCAGTAAGGTCTCAGGGATGGATGGGGAAAAACTGTTTTTT. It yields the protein CASSKVSGMDGEKLFF.

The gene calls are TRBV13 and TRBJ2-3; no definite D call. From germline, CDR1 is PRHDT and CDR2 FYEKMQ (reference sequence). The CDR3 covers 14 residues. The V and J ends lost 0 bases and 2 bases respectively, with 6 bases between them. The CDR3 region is CASSLGGITDTQYF. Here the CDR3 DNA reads TGTGCCAGCAGCTTAGGAGGGATCACAGATACGCAGTATTTT.